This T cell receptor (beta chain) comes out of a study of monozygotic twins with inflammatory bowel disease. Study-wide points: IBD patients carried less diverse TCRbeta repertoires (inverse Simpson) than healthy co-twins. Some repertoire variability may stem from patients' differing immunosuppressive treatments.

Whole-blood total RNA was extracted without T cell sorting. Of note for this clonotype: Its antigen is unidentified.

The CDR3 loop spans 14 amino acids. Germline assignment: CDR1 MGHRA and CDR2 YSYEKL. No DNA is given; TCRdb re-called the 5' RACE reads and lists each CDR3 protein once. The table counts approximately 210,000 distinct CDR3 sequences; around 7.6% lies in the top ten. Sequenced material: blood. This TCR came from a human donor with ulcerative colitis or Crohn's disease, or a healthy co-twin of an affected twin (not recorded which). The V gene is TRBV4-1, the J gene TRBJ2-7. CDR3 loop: CASSQEWSSYEQYF.